This T cell receptor beta chain was recovered during a study of high-grade serous ovarian cancer treatment subgroups. Study information: On average, just over 14,000 reads and 6,000 to 7,500 unique TCR beta rearrangements were obtained per sample.

This clone was recorded only once. Libraries were prepared by immunoSEQ multiplex PCR; TCRdb keeps only in-frame clonotypes and omits some of them. Of 2,500 to 3,500 clones listed, around 79% are singletons. CDR1 is SGHAT, CDR2 FQNNGV, per germline. This CDR3 has 15 amino acids. The V gene lost 3 bases and the J gene lost 5 bases, with 16 bases spanning the gap. Tumor samples were taken before definitive surgery or chemotherapy. J is TRBJ2-5 and V is TRBV11-2; D perhaps matches TRBD1 (8 bases). The sample consisted of tumor tissue. The source is a human donor with high-grade serous ovarian cancer. CDR3 DNA sequence: TGTGCCAGCAGCTTTGGACAGGGAGGGCTGGAGACCCAGTACTTC. Translating gives CASSFGQGGLETQYF.